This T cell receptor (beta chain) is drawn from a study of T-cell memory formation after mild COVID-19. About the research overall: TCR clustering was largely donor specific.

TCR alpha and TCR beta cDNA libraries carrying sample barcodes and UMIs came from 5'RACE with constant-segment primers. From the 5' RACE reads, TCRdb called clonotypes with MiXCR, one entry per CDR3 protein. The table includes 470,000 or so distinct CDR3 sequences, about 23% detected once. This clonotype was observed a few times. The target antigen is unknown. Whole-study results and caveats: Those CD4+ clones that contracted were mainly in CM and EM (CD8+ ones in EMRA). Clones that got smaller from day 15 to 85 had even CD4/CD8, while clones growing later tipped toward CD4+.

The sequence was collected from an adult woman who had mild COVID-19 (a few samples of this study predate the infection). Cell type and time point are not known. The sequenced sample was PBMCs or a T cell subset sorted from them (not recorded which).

CDR3 in amino acids: CASSLALRSGVTQYF. Here the CDR3 DNA reads TGTGCCAGCAGCTTAGCGCTTAGAAGCGGGGTTACCCAGTACTTC. The rearrangement links TRBV11-1 to TRBJ2-5, with TRBD2 identical over 7 bases. This CDR3 has 15 amino acids. From germline, CDR1 is SGHAT and CDR2 FQDESV (reference sequence). J lost 8 bases, V lost 0 bases, and 9 bases had no gene match.